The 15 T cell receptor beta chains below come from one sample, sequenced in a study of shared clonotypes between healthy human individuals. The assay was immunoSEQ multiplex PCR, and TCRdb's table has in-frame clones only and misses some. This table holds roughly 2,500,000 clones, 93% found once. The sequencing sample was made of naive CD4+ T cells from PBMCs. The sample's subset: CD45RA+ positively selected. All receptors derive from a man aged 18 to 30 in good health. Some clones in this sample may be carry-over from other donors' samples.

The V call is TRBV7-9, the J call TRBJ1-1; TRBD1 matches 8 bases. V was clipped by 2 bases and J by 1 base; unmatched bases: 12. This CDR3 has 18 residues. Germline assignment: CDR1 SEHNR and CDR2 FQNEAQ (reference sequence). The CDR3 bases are TGTGCCAGCAGCTTAAAGGGAGCAGGGGGCGCTGAGAACACTGAAGCTTTCTTT. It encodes CASSLKGAGGAENTEAFF.

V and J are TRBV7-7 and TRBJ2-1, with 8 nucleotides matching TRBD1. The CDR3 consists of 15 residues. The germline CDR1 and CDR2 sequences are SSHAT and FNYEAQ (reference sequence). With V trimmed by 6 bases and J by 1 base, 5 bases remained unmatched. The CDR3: CASSQQGASYNEQFF. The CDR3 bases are TGTGCCAGCAGTCAGCAGGGGGCGTCCTACAATGAGCAGTTCTTC.

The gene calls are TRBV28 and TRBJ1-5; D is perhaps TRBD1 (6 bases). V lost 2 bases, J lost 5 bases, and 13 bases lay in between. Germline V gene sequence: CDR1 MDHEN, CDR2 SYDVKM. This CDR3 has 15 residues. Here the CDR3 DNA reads TGTGCCAGCAGTTTAGGGGGGACACCTTATCAGCCCCAGCATTTT. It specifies CASSLGGTPYQPQHF.

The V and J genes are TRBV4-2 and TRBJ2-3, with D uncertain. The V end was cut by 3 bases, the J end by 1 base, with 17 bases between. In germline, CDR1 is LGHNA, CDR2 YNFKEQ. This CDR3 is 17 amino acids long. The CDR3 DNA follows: TGTGCCAGCAGCCAGAAGGTGTGGGCCCAGGGCACAGATACGCAGTATTTT. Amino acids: CASSQKVWAQGTDTQYF.

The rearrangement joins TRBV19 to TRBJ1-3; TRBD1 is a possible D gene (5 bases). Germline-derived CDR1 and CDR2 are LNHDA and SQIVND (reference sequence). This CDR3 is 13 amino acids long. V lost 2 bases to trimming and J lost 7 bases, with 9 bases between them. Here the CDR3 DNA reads TGTGCCAGTAGTATACGGACACCGAACACCATATATTTT. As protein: CASSIRTPNTIYF.

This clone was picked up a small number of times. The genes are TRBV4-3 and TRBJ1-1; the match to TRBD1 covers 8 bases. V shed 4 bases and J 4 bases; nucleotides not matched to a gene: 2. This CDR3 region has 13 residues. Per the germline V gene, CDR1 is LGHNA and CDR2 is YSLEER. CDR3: CASSRDRGTEAFF. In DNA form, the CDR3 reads TGCGCCAGCAGCCGAGACAGGGGCACTGAAGCTTTCTTT.

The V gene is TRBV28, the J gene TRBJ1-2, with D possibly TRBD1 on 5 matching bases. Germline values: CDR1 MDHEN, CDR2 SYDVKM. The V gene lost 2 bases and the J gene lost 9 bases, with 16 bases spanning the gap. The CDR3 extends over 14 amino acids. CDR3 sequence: CASSLLEINRSYTF. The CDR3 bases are TGTGCCAGCAGTTTACTCGAGATAAACAGGAGCTACACCTTC.

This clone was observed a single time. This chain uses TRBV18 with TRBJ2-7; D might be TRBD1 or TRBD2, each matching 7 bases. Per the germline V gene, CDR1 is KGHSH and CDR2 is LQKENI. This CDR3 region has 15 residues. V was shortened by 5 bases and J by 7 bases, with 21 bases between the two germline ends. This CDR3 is CASSGRGPRPWEQYF. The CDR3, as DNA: TGTGCCAGCTCAGGGAGGGGGCCCCGTCCGTGGGAGCAGTACTTC. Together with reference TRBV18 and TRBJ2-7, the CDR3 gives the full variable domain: NAGVMQNPRHLVRRRGQEARLRCSPMKGHSHVYWYRQLPEEGLKFMVYLQKENIIDESGMPKERFSAEFPKEGPSILRIQQVVRGDSAAYFCASSGRGPRPWEQYFGPGTRLTVT.

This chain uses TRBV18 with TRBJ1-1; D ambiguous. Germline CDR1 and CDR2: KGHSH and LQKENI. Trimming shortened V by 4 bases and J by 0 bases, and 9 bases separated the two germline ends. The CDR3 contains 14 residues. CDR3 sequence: CASSQGPLNTEAFF. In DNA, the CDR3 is TGTGCCAGCTCACAAGGACCGCTGAACACTGAAGCTTTCTTT.

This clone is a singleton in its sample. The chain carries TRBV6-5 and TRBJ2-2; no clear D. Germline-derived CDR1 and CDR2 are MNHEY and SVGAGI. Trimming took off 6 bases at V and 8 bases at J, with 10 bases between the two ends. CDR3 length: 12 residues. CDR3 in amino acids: CASSLARGELFF. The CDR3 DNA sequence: TGTGCCAGCAGCCTGGCCCGGGGGGAGCTGTTTTTT.

Written as DNA, the CDR3 is TGTGCCAGCAGTGAAATTCCCCGGGTGGATACGCAGTATTTT. Protein product: CASSEIPRVDTQYF. The chain combines TRBV2 with TRBJ2-3, with D uncertain. Germline V gene lookup returns CDR1 SNHLY and CDR2 FYNNEI. The CDR3 consists of 14 residues. Trimming removed 2 bases from V and 6 bases from J, with 12 bases in between.

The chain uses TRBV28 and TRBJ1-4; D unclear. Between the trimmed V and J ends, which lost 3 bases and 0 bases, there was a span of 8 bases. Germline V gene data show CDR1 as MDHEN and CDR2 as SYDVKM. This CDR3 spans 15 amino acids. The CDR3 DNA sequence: TGTGCCAGCAGTTTCGGCTATGCAACTAATGAAAAACTGTTTTTT. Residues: CASSFGYATNEKLFF.

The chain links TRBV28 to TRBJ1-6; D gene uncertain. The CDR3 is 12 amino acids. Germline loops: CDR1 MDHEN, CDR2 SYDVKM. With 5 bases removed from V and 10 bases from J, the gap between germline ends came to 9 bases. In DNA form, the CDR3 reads TGTGCCAGCAGTCTTCGGAAATCACCCCTCCACTTT. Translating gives CASSLRKSPLHF.

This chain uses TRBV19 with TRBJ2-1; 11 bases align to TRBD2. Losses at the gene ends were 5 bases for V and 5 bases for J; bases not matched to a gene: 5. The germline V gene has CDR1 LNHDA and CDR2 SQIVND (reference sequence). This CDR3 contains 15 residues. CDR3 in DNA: TGTGCCAGTAGTGATAGCGGGAGGGTTCACAATGAGCAGTTCTTC. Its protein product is CASSDSGRVHNEQFF. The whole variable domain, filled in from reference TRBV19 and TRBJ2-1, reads DGGITQSPKYLFRKEGQNVTLSCEQNLNHDAMYWYRQDPGQGLRLIYYSQIVNDFQKGDIAEGYSVSREKKESFPLTVTSAQKNPTAFYLCASSDSGRVHNEQFFGPGTRLTVL.

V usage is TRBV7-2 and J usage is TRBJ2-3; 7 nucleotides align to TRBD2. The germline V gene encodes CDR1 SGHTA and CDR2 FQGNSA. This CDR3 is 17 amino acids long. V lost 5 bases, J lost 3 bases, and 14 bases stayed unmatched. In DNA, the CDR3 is TGTGCCAGCAGCCCCACCCCTAGCGGAGACGTGACAGATACGCAGTATTTT. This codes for CASSPTPSGDVTDTQYF.